This TCR beta chain was recorded in a study of cytotoxic CD8 clonotypes in ibrutinib-treated CLL. CDR3 length: 14 amino acids. Trimming took off 6 bases at V and 4 bases at J, with 12 bases between the two ends. The germline V gene encodes CDR1 LGHNA and CDR2 YNFKEQ. Profiling relied on immunoSEQ multiplex PCR, and the TCRdb table lists in-frame clones only, not all of them. The table includes over 100,000 clones, 50% to 65% detected once. Only a few counts were recorded for this clone. This specimen was PBMCs, taken after 24 months of ibrutinib treatment. This TCR was recovered from a human donor with chronic lymphocytic leukemia. V gene TRBV4-2 combines with J gene TRBJ2-2; weak D call: TRBD1 (6 bases). CDR3 residues: CASSRTDFTGELFF. CDR3 DNA sequence: TGTGCCAGCAGTCGGACAGACTTCACCGGGGAGCTGTTTTTT.